This TCR beta chain was sequenced in a study of shared clonotypes between healthy human individuals. For the study at large: CD4 naive and CD4 memory each took three plates per donor, while CD8 naive took two and CD8 memory one. Points from the study as a whole: Researchers found naive subsets generally carried larger estimated richness than memory subsets. Tissues were not sampled, only blood, and their repertoires likely differ.

The CDR3 consists of 19 residues. Libraries were prepared by immunoSEQ multiplex PCR; TCRdb keeps only in-frame clonotypes and omits some of them. Of some 660,000 clones detected, more than 70% appear once; the ten largest clones hold about 1.8%. In the case of this clone: No antigen is known for it.

Everyone who donated was a Caucasian adult who lived in Nashville, Tennessee. This TCR was sampled from a woman in her thirties in good health. The chain combines TRBV1 with TRBJ2-3; TRBD2 reflects the table's D call only, with no check against the DNA. TRBV1 is shown as a pseudogene. Sequenced sample: memory CD4+ T cells sorted from blood. The subset is: CD45RA-negative fraction. DNA for the CDR3: TGCACCAGCAGCCACTATACTAGCGGGAGGCTCAAAAGCACAGATACGCAGTATTTT. It translates to CTSSHYTSGRLKSTDTQYF.